Listed here are 15 T cell receptor beta chains from one sample, sequenced in a study of CD8+ T cells in alopecia areata. RNA was isolated and reverse transcribed to cDNA, the sequencing template. This table comes from immunoSEQ multiplex PCR, and its TCRdb copy is limited to in-frame clones, with some not included. Among roughly 190,000 clones listed, about three fifths were seen once. Treatment noted: oral pan-JAK inhibitor, 5-10 mg twice daily. The starting material was CD4+ T cells sorted from blood, obtained at week 4, from a patient treated with tofacitinib. The receptors come from a human donor with alopecia areata.

This chain links TRBV6-5 with TRBJ1-5; 8 nucleotides line up with TRBD1. Germline CDR1 is MNHEY and CDR2 is SVGAGI. The CDR3 spans 15 residues. The V gene end was trimmed by 5 bases and the J gene end by 6 bases; junction bases not matched to a gene: 9. CDR3 residues: CASSRGRGRGQPQHF. CDR3 sequence (DNA): TGTGCCAGCAGTAGGGGCAGGGGGCGCGGTCAGCCCCAGCATTTT.

J is TRBJ2-1 and V is TRBV10-3, with 9 bases lining up with TRBD2. The length of the CDR3 is 18 residues. CDR1 ENHRY and CDR2 SYGVKD come from the germline V gene. V was clipped by 3 bases and J by 8 bases; unmatched bases: 17. The CDR3 DNA is TGTGCCATCAGTGATCGGGTGCGGGGGGGCCAAGGTGTCGATGAGCAGTTCTTC. This codes for CAISDRVRGGQGVDEQFF.

The chain is built from TRBV5-1 and TRBJ2-7, with TRBD1 identical over 9 bases. Germline CDR1 is SGHRS and CDR2 is YFSETQ. The CDR3 is 14 residues long. V lost 6 bases, J lost 0 bases, and 4 bases stayed unmatched. CDR3 amino acids: CASKEDRGSYEQYF. The CDR3 nucleotides are TGCGCCAGCAAAGAGGACAGGGGCTCCTACGAGCAGTACTTC. Based on the CDR3 plus reference TRBV5-1 and TRBJ2-7, the full variable domain is KAGVTQTPRYLIKTRGQQVTLSCSPISGHRSVSWYQQTPGQGLQFLFEYFSETQRNKGNFPGRFSGRQFSNSRSEMNVSTLELGDSALYLCASKEDRGSYEQYFGPGTRLTVT.

This clone has only one observation. V and J are TRBV5-6 and TRBJ2-1, with 10 bases fitting TRBD1. The CDR3 is 15 amino acids. Germline CDR1 is SGHDT and CDR2 is YYEEEE. The trim removed 4 bases at V and 3 bases at J, leaving 4 bases unmatched. Written as DNA, the CDR3 is TGTGCCAGCAGCCCGGGACAGGGGAACTACAATGAGCAGTTCTTC. It yields the protein CASSPGQGNYNEQFF.

This chain links TRBV6-1 with TRBJ2-5; D might be TRBD1 (6 bases). From germline, CDR1 is MNHNS and CDR2 SASEGT. The CDR3 is made up of 15 amino acids. Trimming took off 7 bases at V and 2 bases at J, with 17 bases between the two ends. The CDR3 region has the DNA TGTGCCAGCACCCTACTTACAGGGAAACAAGAGACCCAGTACTTC. Protein product: CASTLLTGKQETQYF.

The chain is built from TRBV29-1 and TRBJ2-7, with 7 bases aligning to TRBD1. The CDR3 length is 13 residues. The ends lost 5 bases at V and 4 bases at J; junction bases unmatched: 8. Germline V gene data show CDR1 as SQVTM and CDR2 as ANQGSEA. The CDR3 nucleotides are TGCAGCGTTCGTATACAGGGGAGATACGAGCAGTACTTC. Protein: CSVRIQGRYEQYF.

The rearrangement uses TRBV15 and TRBJ2-3; D possibly corresponds to TRBD2 (6 bases). Between the trimmed V and J ends, which lost 3 bases and 1 base, there was a span of 8 bases. Germline V gene sequence: CDR1 LNHNV, CDR2 YYDKDF (reference sequence). There are 14 residues in the CDR3. CDR3 nucleotides: TGTGCCACCAGCAGGGCTAGCGGCACAGATACGCAGTATTTT. Its translation: CATSRASGTDTQYF.

This clone showed up just a few times. This rearrangement joins TRBV5-6 to TRBJ1-2; D may be TRBD1 (5 bases). The CDR3 contains 14 residues. V lost 4 bases, J lost 5 bases, and 15 bases lay in between. In germline, CDR1 is SGHDT, CDR2 YYEEEE. The CDR3 coding sequence is TGTGCCAGCAGCCCAGAACCGGGGCCGTATGGCTACACCTTC. Translating it yields CASSPEPGPYGYTF.

This clone was seen once. The chain is built from TRBV5-1 and TRBJ1-2, with D unresolved. Germline CDR1 is SGHRS and CDR2 is YFSETQ. V lost 3 bases and J 2 bases, leaving 8 bases between the germline ends. The CDR3 loop spans 13 amino acids. CDR3 sequence (DNA): TGCGCCAGCAGCTCCGGACTGAACTATGGCTACACCTTC. This encodes CASSSGLNYGYTF.

The chain links TRBV5-1 to TRBJ2-5; 13 positions match TRBD2. CDR1 and CDR2 from the germline V gene are SGHRS and YFSETQ. The V gene end was trimmed by 1 base and the J gene end by 6 bases; junction bases not matched to a gene: 3. The CDR3 is 15 residues long. As DNA, the CDR3 is TGCGCCAGCAGCTTGTGGACTAGCGGGGGAAAGACCCAGTACTTC. Translation gives CASSLWTSGGKTQYF.

The J gene is TRBJ2-5, the V gene TRBV2; 7 nucleotides align to TRBD1. CDR3 length equals 12 residues. Trimming took 10 bases from V and 5 from J; bases not matched to a gene: 7. CDR1 is SNHLY, CDR2 FYNNEI, per germline. CDR3 sequence reads: CATSTGVETQYF. CDR3 nucleotide sequence: TGTGCCACCTCCACAGGGGTGGAGACCCAGTACTTC.

This clone was seen just once. This sequence joins TRBV28 and TRBJ2-5; D remains ambiguous. Germline CDR1 reads MDHEN; CDR2 reads SYDVKM. V lost 5 bases and J lost 2, with 9 bases in between. The CDR3 has 13 residues. CDR3 DNA: TGTGCCAGCAGTCCACACTCGCAAGAGACCCAGTACTTC. Protein sequence: CASSPHSQETQYF.

The chain employs TRBV5-1 and TRBJ1-1; D call uncertain. Germline V gives CDR1 SGHRS, CDR2 YFSETQ. Trimming removed 7 bases at V and 0 bases at J, with 10 bases between. The CDR3 spans 13 residues. The DNA of the CDR3 is TGCGCCAGCTTTTCCTCCATGAACACTGAAGCTTTCTTT. It yields the protein CASFSSMNTEAFF.

This clone occurred a few times. V gene TRBV2 combines with J gene TRBJ1-1, with TRBD1 matching 7 bases. Per germline, CDR1 SNHLY and CDR2 FYNNEI. The J segment lost 1 base and the V segment lost 4 bases, leaving 12 bases of the junction unmatched. CDR3 length: 17 amino acids. The DNA for the CDR3 is TGTGCCAGCAGTGCGAGGACAGGTCAAAAGGGGAACACTGAAGCTTTCTTT. Translated: CASSARTGQKGNTEAFF.

This clone has a handful of counts. The chain has TRBV29-1 and TRBJ2-5, with TRBD1 matching over 9 bases. Per germline, CDR1 SQVTM and CDR2 ANQGSEA. J lost 7 bases, V lost 1 base, and 4 bases had no gene match. The CDR3 runs 13 residues. Here the CDR3 DNA reads TGCAGCGTTGAAGGTGGACAGGGGTGGACCCAGTACTTC. Residues: CSVEGGQGWTQYF.